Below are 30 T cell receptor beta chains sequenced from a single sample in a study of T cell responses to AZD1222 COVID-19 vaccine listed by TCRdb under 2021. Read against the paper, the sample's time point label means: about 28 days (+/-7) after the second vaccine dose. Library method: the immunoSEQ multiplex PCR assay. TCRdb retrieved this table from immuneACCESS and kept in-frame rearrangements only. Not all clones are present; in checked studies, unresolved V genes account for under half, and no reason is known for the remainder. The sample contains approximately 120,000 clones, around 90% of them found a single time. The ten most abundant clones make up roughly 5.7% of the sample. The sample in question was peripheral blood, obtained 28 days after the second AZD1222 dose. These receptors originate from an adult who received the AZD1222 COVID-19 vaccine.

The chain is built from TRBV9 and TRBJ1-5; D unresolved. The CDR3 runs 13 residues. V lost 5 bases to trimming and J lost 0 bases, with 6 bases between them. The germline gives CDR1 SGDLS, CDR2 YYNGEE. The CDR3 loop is CASRGISNQPQHF. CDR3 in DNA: TGTGCCAGCAGGGGGATTAGCAATCAGCCCCAGCATTTT.

CDR3 loop: CASRAGDEQFF. The CDR3 DNA reads TGTGCCAGCCGGGCGGGCGATGAGCAGTTCTTC. The rearrangement joins TRBV7-9 to TRBJ2-1, with a tentative D call TRBD2 (5 bases). Between the trimmed V and J ends, which lost 8 bases and 8 bases, there was a span of 10 bases. Looked up from germline, CDR1 is SEHNR and CDR2 is FQNEAQ (reference sequence). The CDR3 has 11 amino acids.

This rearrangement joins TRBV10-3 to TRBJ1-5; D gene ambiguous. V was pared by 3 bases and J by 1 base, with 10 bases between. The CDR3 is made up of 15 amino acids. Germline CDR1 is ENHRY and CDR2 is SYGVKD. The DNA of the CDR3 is TGTGCCATCAGTGAAAAGGGTCGAAGCAATCAGCCCCAGCATTTT. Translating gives CAISEKGRSNQPQHF.

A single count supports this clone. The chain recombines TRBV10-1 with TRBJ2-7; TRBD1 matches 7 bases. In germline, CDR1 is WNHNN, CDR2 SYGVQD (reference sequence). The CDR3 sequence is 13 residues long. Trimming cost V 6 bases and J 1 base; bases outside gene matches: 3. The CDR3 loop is CASRRQGSYEQYF. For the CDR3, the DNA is TGCGCCAGCAGAAGACAGGGTTCCTACGAGCAGTACTTC.

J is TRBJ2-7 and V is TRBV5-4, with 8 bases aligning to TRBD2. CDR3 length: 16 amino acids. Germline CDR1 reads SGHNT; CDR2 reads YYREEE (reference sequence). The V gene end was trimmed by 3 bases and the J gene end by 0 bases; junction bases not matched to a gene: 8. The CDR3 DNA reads TGTGCCAGCAGCTCCGCTAGCGGGTCTAGCTCCTACGAGCAGTACTTC. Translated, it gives CASSSASGSSSYEQYF.

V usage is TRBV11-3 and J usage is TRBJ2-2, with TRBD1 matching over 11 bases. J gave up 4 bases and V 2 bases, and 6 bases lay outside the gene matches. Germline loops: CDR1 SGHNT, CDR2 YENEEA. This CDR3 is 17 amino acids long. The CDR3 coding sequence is TGTGCCAGCAGCTTAACGGTCGGACAGGGGGCCACCGGGGAGCTGTTTTTT. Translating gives CASSLTVGQGATGELFF.

In DNA form, the CDR3 reads TGCGCCAGCAGCTTGGCCGACAGGGGTAATTCACCCCTCCACTTT. This gives the protein CASSLADRGNSPLHF. The chain joins TRBV5-1 to TRBJ1-6; 8 nucleotides line up with TRBD1. Germline V gene sequence: CDR1 SGHRS, CDR2 YFSETQ. The CDR3 sequence is 15 residues long. J lost 6 bases, V lost 0 bases, and 2 bases had no gene match.

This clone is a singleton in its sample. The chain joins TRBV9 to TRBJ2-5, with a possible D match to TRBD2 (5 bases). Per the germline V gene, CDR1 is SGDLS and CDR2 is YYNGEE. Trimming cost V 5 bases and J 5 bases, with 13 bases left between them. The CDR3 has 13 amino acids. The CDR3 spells CASSAGLLETQYF. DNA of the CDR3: TGTGCCAGCAGTGCTGGACTTCTGGAGACCCAGTACTTC. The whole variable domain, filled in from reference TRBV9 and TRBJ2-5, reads DSGVTQTPKHLITATGQRVTLRCSPRSGDLSVYWYQQSLDQGLQFLIQYYNGEERAKGNILERFSAQQFPDLHSELNLSSLELGDSALYFCASSAGLLETQYFGPGTRLLVL.

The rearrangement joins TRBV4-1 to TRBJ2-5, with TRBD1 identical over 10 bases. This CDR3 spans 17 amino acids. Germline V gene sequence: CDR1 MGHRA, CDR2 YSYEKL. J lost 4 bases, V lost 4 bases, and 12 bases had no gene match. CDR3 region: CASSRRQGAPGGETQYF. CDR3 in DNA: TGCGCCAGCAGCCGAAGACAGGGGGCGCCGGGGGGAGAGACCCAGTACTTC.

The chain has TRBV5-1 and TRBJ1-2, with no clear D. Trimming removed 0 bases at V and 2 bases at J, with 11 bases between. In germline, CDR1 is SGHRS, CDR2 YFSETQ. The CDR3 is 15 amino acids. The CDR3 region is CASSLDPGSNYGYTF. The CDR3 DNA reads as TGCGCCAGCAGCTTGGATCCGGGGAGCAACTATGGCTACACCTTC.

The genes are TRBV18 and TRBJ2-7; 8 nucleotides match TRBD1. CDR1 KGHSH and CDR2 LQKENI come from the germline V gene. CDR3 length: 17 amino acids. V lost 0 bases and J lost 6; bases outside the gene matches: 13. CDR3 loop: CASSPPGGQGRGREQYF. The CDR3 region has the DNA TGTGCCAGCTCACCACCTGGCGGACAGGGTAGGGGCCGCGAGCAGTACTTC.

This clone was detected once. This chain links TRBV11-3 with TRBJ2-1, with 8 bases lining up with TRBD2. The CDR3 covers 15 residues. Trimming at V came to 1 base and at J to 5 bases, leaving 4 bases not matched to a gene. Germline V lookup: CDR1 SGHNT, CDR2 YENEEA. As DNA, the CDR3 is TGTGCCAGCAGCTTAGCAGCGGGGGACCACAATGAGCAGTTCTTC. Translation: CASSLAAGDHNEQFF. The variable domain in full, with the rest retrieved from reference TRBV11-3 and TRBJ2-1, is EAGVVQSPRYKIIEKKQPVAFWCNPISGHNTLYWYLQNLGQGPELLIRYENEEAVDDSQLPKDRFSAERLKGVDSTLKIQPAELGDSAVYLCASSLAAGDHNEQFFGPGTRLTVL.

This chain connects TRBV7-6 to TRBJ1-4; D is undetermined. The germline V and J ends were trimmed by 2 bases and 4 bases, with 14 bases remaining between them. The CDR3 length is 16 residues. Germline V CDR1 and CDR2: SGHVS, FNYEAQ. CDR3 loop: CASSLTTPGNNEKLFF. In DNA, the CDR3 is TGTGCCAGCAGCTTAACCACGCCGGGAAATAATGAAAAACTGTTTTTT.

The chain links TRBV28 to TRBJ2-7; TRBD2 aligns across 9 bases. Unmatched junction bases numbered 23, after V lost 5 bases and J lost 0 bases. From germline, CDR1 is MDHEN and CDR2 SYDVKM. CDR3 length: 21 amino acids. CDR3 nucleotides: TGTGCCAGCAGTACCTCCTCCCCGGGGAGCGGGAGGATATGGGGCTCCTACGAGCAGTACTTC. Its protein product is CASSTSSPGSGRIWGSYEQYF.

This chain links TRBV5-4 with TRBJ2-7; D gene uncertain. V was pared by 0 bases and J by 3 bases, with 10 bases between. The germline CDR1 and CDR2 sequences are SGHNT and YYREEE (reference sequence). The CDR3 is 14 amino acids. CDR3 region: CASSLGAVGYEQYF. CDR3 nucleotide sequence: TGTGCCAGCAGCTTGGGCGCGGTGGGCTACGAGCAGTACTTC.

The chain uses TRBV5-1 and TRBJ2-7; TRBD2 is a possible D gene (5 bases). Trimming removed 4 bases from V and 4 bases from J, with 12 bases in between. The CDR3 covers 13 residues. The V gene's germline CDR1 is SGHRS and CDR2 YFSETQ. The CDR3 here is CASSVREGYEQYF. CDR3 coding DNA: TGCGCCAGCAGCGTCCGGGAAGGTTACGAGCAGTACTTC.

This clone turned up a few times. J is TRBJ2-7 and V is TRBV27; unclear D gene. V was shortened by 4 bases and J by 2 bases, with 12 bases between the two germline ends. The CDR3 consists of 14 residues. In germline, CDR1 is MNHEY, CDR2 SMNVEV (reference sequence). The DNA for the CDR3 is TGTGCCAGCAGTTCTACACGTAATCCCTACGAGCAGTACTTC. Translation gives CASSSTRNPYEQYF.

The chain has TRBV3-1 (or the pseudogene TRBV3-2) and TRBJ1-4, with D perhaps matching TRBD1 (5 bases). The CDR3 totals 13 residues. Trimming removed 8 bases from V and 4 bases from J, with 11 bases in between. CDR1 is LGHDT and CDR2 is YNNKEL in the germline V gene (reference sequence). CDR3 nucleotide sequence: TGTGCCAGCGCAGGGAGTGGTAATGAAAAACTGTTTTTT. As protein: CASAGSGNEKLFF.

CDR3 amino acids: CASSALRTFTEAFF. The CDR3 region has the DNA TGTGCCAGCAGTGCCCTTCGGACTTTCACTGAAGCTTTCTTT. The V and J genes are TRBV2 and TRBJ1-1, with unresolved D. CDR1 is SNHLY, CDR2 FYNNEI, per germline. The length of the CDR3 is 14 residues. The V and J ends lost 4 bases and 4 bases respectively, with 13 bases between them.

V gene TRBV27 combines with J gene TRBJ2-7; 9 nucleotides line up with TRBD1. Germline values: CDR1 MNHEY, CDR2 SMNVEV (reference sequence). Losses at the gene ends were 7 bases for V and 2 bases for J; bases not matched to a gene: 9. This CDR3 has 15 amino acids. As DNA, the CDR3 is TGTGCCAGCACCACAGGGGGGGACAGGGCCTACGAGCAGTACTTC. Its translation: CASTTGGDRAYEQYF.

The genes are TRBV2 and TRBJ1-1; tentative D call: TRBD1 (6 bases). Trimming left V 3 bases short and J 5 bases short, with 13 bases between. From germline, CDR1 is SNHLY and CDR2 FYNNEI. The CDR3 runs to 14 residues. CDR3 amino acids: CASSDGRGGTEAFF. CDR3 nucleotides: TGTGCCAGCAGTGATGGCAGGGGAGGGACTGAAGCTTTCTTT.

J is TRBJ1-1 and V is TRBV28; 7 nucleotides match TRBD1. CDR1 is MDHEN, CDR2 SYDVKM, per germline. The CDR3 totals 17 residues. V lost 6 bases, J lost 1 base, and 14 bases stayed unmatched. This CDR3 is CASSIWRQGVWNTEAFF. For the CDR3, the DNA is TGTGCCAGCAGCATATGGAGACAGGGAGTTTGGAACACTGAAGCTTTCTTT.

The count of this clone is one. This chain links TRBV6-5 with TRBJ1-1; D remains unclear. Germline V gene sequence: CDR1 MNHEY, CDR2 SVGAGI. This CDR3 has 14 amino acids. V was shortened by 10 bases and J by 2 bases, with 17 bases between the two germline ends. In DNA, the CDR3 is TGTGCCACCAGACCAATCCATTTAAACACTGAAGCTTTCTTT. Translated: CATRPIHLNTEAFF.

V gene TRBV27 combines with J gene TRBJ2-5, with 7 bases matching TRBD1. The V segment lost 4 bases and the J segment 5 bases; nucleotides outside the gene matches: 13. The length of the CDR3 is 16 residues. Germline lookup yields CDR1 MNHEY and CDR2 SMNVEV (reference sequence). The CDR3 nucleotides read TGTGCCAGCAGTTGGTCGCAGACAGGGATAGTGGAGACCCAGTACTTC. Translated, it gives CASSWSQTGIVETQYF.

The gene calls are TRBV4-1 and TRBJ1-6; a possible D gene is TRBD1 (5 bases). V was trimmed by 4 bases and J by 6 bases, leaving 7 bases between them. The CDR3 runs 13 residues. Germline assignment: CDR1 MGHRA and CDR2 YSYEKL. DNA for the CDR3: TGCGCCAGCAGCCCCGACAGTAATTCACCCCTCCACTTT. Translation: CASSPDSNSPLHF.

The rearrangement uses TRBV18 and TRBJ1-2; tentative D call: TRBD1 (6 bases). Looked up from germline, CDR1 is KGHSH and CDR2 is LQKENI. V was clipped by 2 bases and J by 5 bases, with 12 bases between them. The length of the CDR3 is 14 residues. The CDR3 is CASSPEEGGYGYTF. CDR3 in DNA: TGTGCCAGCTCACCAGAAGAGGGGGGATATGGCTACACCTTC. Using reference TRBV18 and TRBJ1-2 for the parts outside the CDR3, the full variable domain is NAGVMQNPRHLVRRRGQEARLRCSPMKGHSHVYWYRQLPEEGLKFMVYLQKENIIDESGMPKERFSAEFPKEGPSILRIQQVVRGDSAAYFCASSPEEGGYGYTFGSGTRLTVV.

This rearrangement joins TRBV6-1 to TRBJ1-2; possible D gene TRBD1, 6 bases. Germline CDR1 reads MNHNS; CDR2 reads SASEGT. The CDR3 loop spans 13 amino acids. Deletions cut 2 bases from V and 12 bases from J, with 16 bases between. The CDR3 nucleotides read TGTGCCAGCAGTGAATTTGATGGGGGGCTGCACACCTTC. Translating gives CASSEFDGGLHTF.

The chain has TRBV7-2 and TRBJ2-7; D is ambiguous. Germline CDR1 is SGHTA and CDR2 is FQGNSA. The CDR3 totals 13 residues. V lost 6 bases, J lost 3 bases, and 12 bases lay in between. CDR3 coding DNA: TGTGCCAGCAGTCCCAGCACCTACTACGAGCAGTACTTC. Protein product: CASSPSTYYEQYF.

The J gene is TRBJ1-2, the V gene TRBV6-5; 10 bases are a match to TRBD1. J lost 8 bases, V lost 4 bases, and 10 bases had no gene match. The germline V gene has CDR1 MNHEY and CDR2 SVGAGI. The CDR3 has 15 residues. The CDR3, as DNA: TGTGCCAGCAGTTCCCCGACAGGGGGCTTAATCGGCTACACCTTC. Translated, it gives CASSSPTGGLIGYTF.

CDR3 protein: CASSLRPVNTEAFF. The CDR3, as DNA: TGTGCCAGCAGTTTAAGACCGGTGAACACTGAAGCTTTCTTT. The chain uses TRBV27 and TRBJ1-1; D is unresolved. There are 14 residues in the CDR3. V was clipped by 2 bases and J by 0 bases, with 7 bases between them. Germline loops: CDR1 MNHEY, CDR2 SMNVEV (reference sequence).